These T cell receptor beta chains were read from a single sample in a study of graft-versus-host responses after intestinal transplantation. Libraries were prepared by immunoSEQ multiplex PCR; TCRdb keeps only in-frame clonotypes and omits some of them. Of 7,000 to 9,000 clones in the sample, 30% to 40% were seen once. Sequencing used alloreactive CD4+ T cells from a mixed lymphocyte reaction culture, obtained before intestinal transplant. These receptor sequences come from a human patient who received an intestinal transplant. CDR3s include the opening cysteine and the closing phenylalanine or tryptophan. The D gene is left open where the match is weak. Rows may omit the clone size; those that give it use once, few, many or a size class.

j_gene	d_gene	abundance	v_gene	CDR3aa	CDR3nt
TRBJ2-1	-	large	TRBV2	CASSNRDSRRWEFF	TGTGCCAGCAGTAACCGGGACTCCAGGAGGTGGGAGTTCTTC
TRBJ1-2	-	-	TRBV10-3	CAISVQENYGYTF	TGTGCCATCAGTGTTCAGGAAAACTATGGCTACACCTTC
TRBJ2-1	-	medium-sized	TRBV7-2	CASTSQAGFSYNEQFF	TGTGCCAGCACCTCCCAGGCTGGTTTCTCCTACAATGAGCAGTTCTTC
TRBJ2-1	-	-	TRBV6-1	CASSEAWGRPGYEQFF	TGTGCCAGCAGTGAAGCTTGGGGGCGCCCTGGCTATGAGCAGTTCTTC
TRBJ2-3	-	-	TRBV6-5	CASRSRDTQYF	TGTGCCAGCAGGTCGAGGGATACGCAGTATTTT
TRBJ2-1	TRBD1	-	TRBV4-2	CASSQDQDRVYEQFF	TGTGCCAGCAGCCAAGATCAAGACAGGGTCTATGAGCAGTTCTTC
TRBJ2-5	TRBD2	-	TRBV5-4	CASSFGGSEETQYF	TGTGCCAGCAGCTTCGGCGGGAGCGAGGAGACCCAGTACTTC
TRBJ2-3	-	-	TRBV18	CASSLQRLDYEGDTQYF	TGTGCCAGCTCACTACAGAGACTAGATTATGAGGGTGATACGCAGTATTTT
TRBJ2-7	-	-	TRBV28	CASSPLGVEQYF	TGTGCCAGCAGTCCCCTCGGGGTAGAGCAGTACTTC
TRBJ1-5	-	-	TRBV6-6	CASRTPGGGNQPQHF	TGTGCCAGCAGGACGCCCGGGGGGGGCAATCAGCCCCAGCATTTT
TRBJ2-7	-	-	TRBV6-6	CASRQTGPRGYEQYF	TGTGCCAGCAGGCAAACAGGGCCCCGGGGCTACGAGCAGTACTTC
TRBJ2-5	-	-	TRBV19	CASSIDRAGMETQYF	TGTGCCAGTAGTATAGATAGGGCAGGGATGGAGACCCAGTACTTC
TRBJ2-7	TRBD1	few	TRBV28	CASSKPGQGAYEQYF	TGTGCCAGCAGTAAACCGGGACAGGGAGCCTACGAGCAGTACTTC
TRBJ2-5	-	few	TRBV29-1	CSVGARNYYQETQYF	TGCAGCGTTGGGGCCAGGAATTATTACCAAGAGACCCAGTACTTC
TRBJ2-7	-	-	TRBV10-3	CAITGLFSYEQYF	TGTGCCATCACAGGGTTGTTCTCCTACGAGCAGTACTTC